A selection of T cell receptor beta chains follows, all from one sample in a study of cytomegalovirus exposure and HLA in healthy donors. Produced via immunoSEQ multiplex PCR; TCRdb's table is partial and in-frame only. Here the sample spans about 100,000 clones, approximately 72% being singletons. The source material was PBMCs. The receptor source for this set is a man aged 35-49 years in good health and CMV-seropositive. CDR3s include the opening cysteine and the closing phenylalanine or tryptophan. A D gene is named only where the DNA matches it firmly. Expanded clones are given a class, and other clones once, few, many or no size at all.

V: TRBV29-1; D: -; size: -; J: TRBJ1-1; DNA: TGCAGCGTTGGGAGGGCCCTGAACACTGAAGCTTTCTTT; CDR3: CSVGRALNTEAFF
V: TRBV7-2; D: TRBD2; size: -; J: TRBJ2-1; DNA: TGTGCCAGCAGCTTAGGGGGTAGCGGGAGCCGGGGAGAGTTCTTC; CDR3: CASSLGGSGSRGEFF
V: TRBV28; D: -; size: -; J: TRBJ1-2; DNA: TGTGCCAGCAGTTTCAGGGAATATGGCTACACCTTC; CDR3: CASSFREYGYTF
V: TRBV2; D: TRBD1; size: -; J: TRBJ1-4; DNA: TGTGCCAGCAGTGATGGACAGGGGTTGAATGAAAAACTGTTTTTT; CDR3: CASSDGQGLNEKLFF
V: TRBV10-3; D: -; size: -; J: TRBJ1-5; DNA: TGTGCCATCAGTGAGTCTTCGAGGATCCAGCCCCAGCATTTT; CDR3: CAISESSRIQPQHF
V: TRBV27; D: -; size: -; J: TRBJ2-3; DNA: TGTGCCAGCTCGAGCCAGGTCGCACTTGACACAGATACGCAGTATTTT; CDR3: CASSSQVALDTDTQYF
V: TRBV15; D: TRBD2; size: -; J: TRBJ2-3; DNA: TGTGCCACCAGACTAGCGGGATTCACAGATACGCAGTATTTT; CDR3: CATRLAGFTDTQYF
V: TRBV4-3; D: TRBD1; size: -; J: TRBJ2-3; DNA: TGCGCCAGCAGCCCAGGACAGGTCCCCTTCACAGATACGCAGTATTTT; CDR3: CASSPGQVPFTDTQYF
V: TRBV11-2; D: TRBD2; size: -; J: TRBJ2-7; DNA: TGTGCCAGCAGCTTAGCACGGGCTAGCGGGGGCTACGAGCAGTACTTC; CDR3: CASSLARASGGYEQYF
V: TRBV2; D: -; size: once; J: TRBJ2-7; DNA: TGTGCCAGCAGTGTTGGGGGCGGCCCCTTCTACGAGCAGTACTTC; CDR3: CASSVGGGPFYEQYF
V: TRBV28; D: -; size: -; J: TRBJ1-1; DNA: TGTGCCAGCGAAACCCTCGGGCAGGGAAGCACTGAAGCTTTCTTT; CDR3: CASETLGQGSTEAFF
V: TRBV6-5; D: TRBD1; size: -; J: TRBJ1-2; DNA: TGTGCCAGCAGTTACTTACAGGGGGCGAATGGCTACACCTTC; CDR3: CASSYLQGANGYTF
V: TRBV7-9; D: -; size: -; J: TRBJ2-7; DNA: TGTGCCAGCAGCCTCAGGCACGGCTACGAGCAGTACTTC; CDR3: CASSLRHGYEQYF
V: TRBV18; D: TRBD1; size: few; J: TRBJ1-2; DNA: TGTGCCAGCTCACCTACGGGGACAGGGGGCTATGGCTACACCTTC; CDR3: CASSPTGTGGYGYTF
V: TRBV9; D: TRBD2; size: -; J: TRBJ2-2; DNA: TGTGCCAGCAGCAGCGGGGGGCCGAACACCGGGGAGCTGTTTTTT; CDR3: CASSSGGPNTGELFF
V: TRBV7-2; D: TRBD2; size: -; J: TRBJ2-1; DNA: TGTGCCAGCAGCTTAGCCCGACTAGCGGGGGCCCTCGGCGAGCAGTTCTTC; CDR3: CASSLARLAGALGEQFF
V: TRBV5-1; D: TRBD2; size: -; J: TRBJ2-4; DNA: TGCGCCAGCAGCTTCGTGGCGGGAGGTTCGAACATTCAGTACTTC; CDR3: CASSFVAGGSNIQYF
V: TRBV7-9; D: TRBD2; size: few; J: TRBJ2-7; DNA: TGTGCCAGCAGCAATAGCGGGTCCTACGAGCAGTACTTC; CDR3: CASSNSGSYEQYF
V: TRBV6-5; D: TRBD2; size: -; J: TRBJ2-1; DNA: TGTGCCAGCAGTTACTCTCTAGCGGGAGGGTGGGAGCAGTTCTTC; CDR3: CASSYSLAGGWEQFF
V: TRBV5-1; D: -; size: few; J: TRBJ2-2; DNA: TGCGCCAGCAGCTGGGGGTCAGGGGAAACCGGGGAGCTGTTTTTT; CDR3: CASSWGSGETGELFF
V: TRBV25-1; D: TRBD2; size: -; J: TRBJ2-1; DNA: TGTGCCAGCAGGCGGCTAGCGGGGACTAATGAGCAGTTCTTC; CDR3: CASRRLAGTNEQFF
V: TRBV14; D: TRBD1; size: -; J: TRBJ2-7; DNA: TGTGCCAGCTCGCTCGGGCCCAGAGAGACAGGGTATTACTACGAGCAGTACTTC; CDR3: CASSLGPRETGYYYEQYF
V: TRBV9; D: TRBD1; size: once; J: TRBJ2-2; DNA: TGTGCCAGCAGCGTCGAAATATCCTCGGGACAGGGGAACACCGGGGAGCTGTTTTTT; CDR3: CASSVEISSGQGNTGELFF
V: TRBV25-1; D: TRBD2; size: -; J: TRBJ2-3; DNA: TGTGCCAGCAGTGAAGTACTAGCGGGAGCAGATACGCAGTATTTT; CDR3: CASSEVLAGADTQYF
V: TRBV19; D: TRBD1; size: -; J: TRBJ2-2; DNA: TGTGCCAGTAGCCTGACAGGGGGCGCTGTGAACACCGGGGAGCTGTTTTTT; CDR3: CASSLTGGAVNTGELFF
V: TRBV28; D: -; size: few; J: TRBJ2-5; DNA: TGTGCCAGCATACCAGGCGGACTTACCCAAGAGACCCAGTACTTC; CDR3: CASIPGGLTQETQYF
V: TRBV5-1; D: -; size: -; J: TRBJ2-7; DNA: TGCGCCAGCAGCTCGATAGCAGGGACCTACGAGCAGTACTTC; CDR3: CASSSIAGTYEQYF
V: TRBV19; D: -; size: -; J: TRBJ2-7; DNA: TGTGCCAGTAGTCGGGGGGCAGGGGAGCAGTACTTC; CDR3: CASSRGAGEQYF
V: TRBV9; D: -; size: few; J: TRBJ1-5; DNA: TGTGCCAGCAGCGTAGATCAGGGCCAGCCCCAGCATTTT; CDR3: CASSVDQGQPQHF
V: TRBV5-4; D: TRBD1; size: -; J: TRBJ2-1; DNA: TGTGCCAGCAGCTTGACAGGGGAGACCTACAATGAGCAGTTCTTC; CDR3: CASSLTGETYNEQFF
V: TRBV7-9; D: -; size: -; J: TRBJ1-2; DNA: TGTGCCAGCAGCTTAGATAGGGGCAGGGCGTTCTATGGCTACACCTTC; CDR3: CASSLDRGRAFYGYTF
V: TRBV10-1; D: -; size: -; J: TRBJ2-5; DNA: TGCGCCAGCAGTTACCCGAGGGGGGGAGAGACCCAGTACTTC; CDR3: CASSYPRGGETQYF
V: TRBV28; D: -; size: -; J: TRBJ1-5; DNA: TGTGCCAGCAGTTTATCGAGGGCCGGGGGCAATCAGCCCCAGCATTTT; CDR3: CASSLSRAGGNQPQHF
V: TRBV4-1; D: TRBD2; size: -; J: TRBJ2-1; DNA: TGCGCCAGCAGCCAAGAATGGGGGACTAGCGGGAGGAATGAGCAGTTCTTC; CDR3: CASSQEWGTSGRNEQFF
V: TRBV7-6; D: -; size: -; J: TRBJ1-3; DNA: TGTGCCAGCAGCTTTTCCGTAAACACCATATATTTT; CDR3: CASSFSVNTIYF
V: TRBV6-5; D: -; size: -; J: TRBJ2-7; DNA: TGTGCCAGCAGTTACTCGTTCGCGAACTACTACGAGCAGTACTTC; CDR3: CASSYSFANYYEQYF
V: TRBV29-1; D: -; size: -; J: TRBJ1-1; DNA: TGCAGCGTTGTAGTTCTGCCGAACACTGAAGCTTTCTTT; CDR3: CSVVVLPNTEAFF
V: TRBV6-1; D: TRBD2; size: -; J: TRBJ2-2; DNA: TGTGCCAGCAGTGAAGGGAAGACTAGCGGGTATACCGGGGAGCTGTTTTTT; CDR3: CASSEGKTSGYTGELFF
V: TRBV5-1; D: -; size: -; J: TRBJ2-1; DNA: TGCGCCAGCAGCTCCGATAGCGTCTACAATGAGCAGTTCTTC; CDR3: CASSSDSVYNEQFF
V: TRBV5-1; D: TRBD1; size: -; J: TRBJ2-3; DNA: TGCGCCAGCAGCGGGGGACAGGGACTGGATACGCAGTATTTT; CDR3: CASSGGQGLDTQYF
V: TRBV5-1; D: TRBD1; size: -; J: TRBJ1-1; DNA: TGCGCCAGCAGCTCCGGGACAGGGGATTTAAAAGCTTTCTTT; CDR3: CASSSGTGDLKAFF
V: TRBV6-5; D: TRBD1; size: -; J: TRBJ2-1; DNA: TGTGCCAGCAGTTACGGCGACAGGGGGATCTACAATGAGCAGTTCTTC; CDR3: CASSYGDRGIYNEQFF